This entry features one T cell receptor beta chain sequence. What this receptor recognizes is not known. Base qualities are not provided; no much larger clone lies one nucleotide away. In total, approximately 700 healthy bone marrow donors made up the cohort. At the time of sampling, all cohort members were nominally healthy, though unrecorded immune exposures were likely present. The donor tested CMV seronegative, placing the donor among the 300 to 400 seronegative members of the cohort. Each donor provided a peripheral blood sample, and peripheral blood mononuclear cells were used for TCR beta sequencing. Genomic DNA extraction from the blood cell samples was performed with the Qiagen DNeasy Blood Extraction Kit. This sample was taken from a study of cytomegalovirus exposure and HLA in healthy donors (dated by TCRdb to about 2017). With respect to the entire study: An earlier analysis of several hundred of the donors reported 250 to 300 Gb of sequence data and around 120 million unique TCR beta sequences from roughly 200 million T cells. All discovery cohort repertoires had been generated on a single sequencing platform. HLA typing included class I and class II loci at four-digit resolution. Four or five DR-DQ haplotypes were handled as single units for association and clustering because linkage in the cohort was strong. The T cell repertoires of several hundred subjects were profiled by immunosequencing and related to cytomegalovirus serostatus. Of the 300 to 500 genotyped donors, 65% to 90% were placed in the genetic ancestry cluster associated with self-reported Caucasian donors. A later genetic analysis used genome-wide SNP genotypes for 398 of the 666 donors, treating that subset as a discovery cohort. Among 398 genotyped donors of the cohort, an average of approximately 230,000 unique TCR beta nucleotide sequences were sequenced per donor, around a sixth of them non-productive. Typing coverage differed by locus: A, B, C, DRB1 and DQB1 were typed in roughly 629-630 donors, DQA1 in 522, DPA1 in around 580, and DPB1 in approximately 450. To predict cytomegalovirus infection status, the study combined high-throughput TCR immunosequencing, statistical association of individual TCRs with disease status, and machine learning. Rather than drawing on any new phenotypic data, the later analysis identified candidate immune exposures from TCR beta sequences and the way those sequences occurred across donors. Approximately 310 gigabases of sequencing data and roughly 90 million unique TCR sequences were included in an early release covering about 600 HLA-typed donors. In an earlier analysis of 500 to 650 of the donors, high-throughput TCR beta sequencing was used to judge whether each TCR beta V gene segment behaved as functional or pseudogenic. Alongside the repertoire data, information on donor age, sex, ethnicity and CMV serostatus was compiled. The aim of the study was to test whether cataloging public T cell receptors could identify signatures of past pathogen exposure. A later analysis re-examined previously published TCR beta repertoires from 600 to 700 donors and added high-resolution HLA genotyping to investigate patterns of TCR occurrence. Besides the first cohort of some 670 subjects, a separate validation cohort made up of about 120 different subjects was used.

Libraries were prepared through the immunoSEQ multiplex PCR assay. A mixture of 60 forward primers for TCR Vbeta segments and 13 reverse primers for TCR Jbeta segments was used in the multiplex PCR. The CDR3 region of rearranged TCR beta genes was amplified from genomic DNA by a multiplex PCR assay. The Illumina HiSeq System was used to sequence the amplified TCR beta libraries as 87-base-pair reads. As for how the authors treated the data: A later analysis tallied 80 million to 95 million unique TCR beta chains across the 700 or so repertoires, and around 10 million of those chains were shared by two or more donors. To remove PCR and sequencing errors, raw reads were error-corrected and collapsed into unique sequences using a nearest-neighbor algorithm that merged closely related sequences. To assign V, D and J gene segments, CDR3 sequences were aligned to IMGT reference sequences. Each retained sequence needed at least a six-nucleotide match to both a V gene segment and a J gene segment. A rearrangement was called productive if the CDR3 had no stop codons and remained in frame with V and J, and every other rearrangement was called non-productive. CDR3 was defined by IMGT convention, running from the second conserved V-encoded cysteine to the conserved J-encoded phenylalanine. The earlier analysis of roughly 590 of the donors excluded any sequence lacking an unambiguous match to a single V gene segment. An earlier analysis of about 590 of the donors classified V segments as functional when productive rearrangements were above 56.7% and as segregating when the standard deviation between donors was above 5%. A statistical classification framework was developed to diagnose cytomegalovirus status using the catalog of TCR beta chain sequences. V and J gene assignment, in a later analysis, came from comparing TCR nucleotide sequences with IMGT/GENE-DB human TR gene sequences. A later analysis assigned CDR3 sequences and most-parsimonious VDJ recombination scenarios with the TCRdist pipeline. In a later analysis, every TCR beta chain was defined by the combination of its CDR3 amino acid sequence and its V-gene family, and reads without a unique V-gene family were dropped. In a later analysis, 500 to 650 highly shared, low-generation-probability nucleotide sequences were removed to address suspected cross-contamination and a sequencing artifact. In a later analysis, a clonal expansion index for each public chain was calculated from normalized within-repertoire ranks of inferred template counts. In a later analysis, generation probabilities were computed with a VDJ recombination model fitted to out-of-frame rearrangements, and the resulting probabilities were checked against IGoR. In a later analysis, TCR-TCR, TCR-HLA and TCR-CMV co-occurrence was scored with hypergeometric tests, and a repertoire-size bias correction was applied to TCR pairs. In a later analysis, false discovery rates were estimated by permuting HLA or CMV assignments 20 times. In a later analysis, co-occurring TCRs were grouped using DBSCAN, with TCRdist sequence similarity added in when clustering inside HLA-allele-positive subsets. Repertoires with fewer than 30,000 or more than 120,000 public chains, plus five repertoires with anomalous nucleotide sharing, were excluded from co-occurrence clustering. TCRdb retrieved this table from immuneACCESS and kept in-frame rearrangements only. Not all clones are present; in checked studies, unresolved V genes account for under half, and no reason is known for the remainder. Clone size and V and J calls were adopted from that table, with D and trimming inferred from the DNA. The sample contains around 110,000 clones, about four fifths of them found a single time. The top ten hold about 3.9% of the sample.

What the work shows at the level of the full study, not this receptor alone: A later analysis associated 15,000 to 20,000 TCR beta sequences with specific HLA alleles at a false discovery rate of 0.05. Presence/absence analyses assumed roughly uniform sequencing depth across donors, an assumption that may not hold. In a later genetic analysis, a missense DCLRE1C variant was associated with V-gene and J-gene trimming of TCR beta chains, and the association was replicated in an independent cohort. Cytomegalovirus status was reported to be diagnosed by the classifier with high specificity and sensitivity in both the original and validation cohorts. A later analysis found that HLA-associated TCR beta chains were more clonally expanded and had lower generation probabilities than equally common non-associated chains. When HLA alleles, especially DR and DQ, strongly co-occurred, attributing TCR associations to individual alleles was difficult. Correlated functional status among segregating V segments might reflect linkage disequilibrium, but an unknown experimental factor could not be ruled out. Across donors, most TCR sequences were observed very rarely, whereas some public TCRs were present in many individuals. A later analysis found that most CMV-associated TCR beta chains appeared HLA-restricted, with HLA associations seemingly driven largely by CMV exposure. The authors suggested that the approach could potentially be extended to other disease states and immunological phenotypes. A further reported finding was that TCR beta sequences accurately predicted the HLA-A and HLA-B alleles for most subjects in the first cohort. About 17 rarely observed V segments, including chromosome 9 orphons, were excluded from the earlier analysis of about 610 of the donors because counts were too low. Some IMGT-functional V segments, including TRBV6-2 and TRBV6-3, could not be told apart with the 87-base-pair reads, so those segments were excluded. The study gave a list of 150 to 200 TCR beta chains associated with cytomegalovirus. A later analysis found that TCR association rates varied across HLA loci, with DRB1 alleles showing the most associated TCRs and HLA-C alleles the fewest. Broadly in line with IMGT annotations, most TCR beta V segments showed up in productive rearrangements about 87% or about 30% of the time in an earlier analysis of some 590 of the donors. HLA typing was unavailable for some donors at each locus, so association tests used only the typed subset. A later analysis reported that several top co-occurrence clusters appeared linked to parvovirus B19, influenza, CMV and Epstein-Barr virus. Only TCR beta chains were sequenced in this cohort, and the absence of alpha or paired-chain data limited detectable features. Immune exposure information for the cohort was limited to CMV serostatus. A cluster of highly shared sequence variants was judged likely to represent a technical artifact of the sequencing pipeline. A later genetic analysis reported fewer N-insertions in productive TCRs among donors in an Asian-associated ancestry cluster than the approximately 670-donor mean. Three of the identified cytomegalovirus-associated TCR beta chains were confirmed in vitro to be specific for cytomegalovirus antigens.

The germline V gene sets CDR1 to MDHEN and CDR2 to SYDVKM. Ends trimmed: V by 4 bases, J by 6 bases; bases unmatched to a gene: 1. Inclusive of the bounding cysteine and phenylalanine, the CDR3 is 13 residues long. Only the CDR3 region is kept as DNA, spanning 39 bases read in frame from base 1. The chain joins TRBV28 to TRBJ2-1; 9 central nucleotides agree with TRBD2. The sequence came from a woman under 40 in good health and CMV-seronegative. The sample taken for sequencing was PBMCs. For the CDR3, the sequence is CASSSGLANEQFF. The DNA sequence is TGTGCCAGCAGTTCGGGACTAGCCAATGAGCAGTTCTTC.